One and the same sample provided the 14 T cell receptor beta chains below, sequenced in a study of T cell responses to AZD1222 COVID-19 vaccine. Generated by immunoSEQ multiplex PCR, the TCRdb table keeps only in-frame clones and is missing some. The table has about 120,000 clones, around 93% seen once. The sample consisted of peripheral blood, taken 28 days after the second AZD1222 dose. The source of these receptors is an adult who received the AZD1222 COVID-19 vaccine.

The gene calls are TRBV11-3 and TRBJ2-2; 7 bases are a match to TRBD2. Germline trimming cut 5 bases from V and 4 bases from J; bases unmatched to any gene: 10. The CDR3 consists of 16 residues. Germline CDR1 is SGHNT and CDR2 is YENEEA. CDR3 sequence reads: CASSSSGGSGTGELFF. The CDR3 nucleotides are TGTGCCAGCAGCAGCTCGGGCGGGAGTGGCACCGGGGAGCTGTTTTTT.

This chain links TRBV6-5 with TRBJ1-2, with D maybe TRBD1 (5 bases). The CDR3 spans 12 residues. Germline CDR1 reads MNHEY; CDR2 reads SVGAGI. Trimming removed 5 bases at V and 8 bases at J, with 12 bases between. CDR3 residues: CASSNGGAGYTF. The CDR3 nucleotides are TGTGCCAGCAGTAACGGTGGGGCGGGCTACACCTTC.

The count of this clone is one. The chain recombines TRBV7-3 with TRBJ2-7; 8 positions match TRBD1. This CDR3 has 12 residues. V trimming: 5 bases; J trimming: 12 bases; junction bases outside the gene matches: 9. Germline CDR1 SGHTA, CDR2 FQGTGA. DNA for the CDR3: TGTGCCAGCAGCGGTCCTGGGGACAGGTTGTACTTC. It yields the protein CASSGPGDRLYF.

The chain couples TRBV4-1 to TRBJ2-7; possible D gene TRBD2, 5 bases. The germline V and J ends were trimmed by 4 bases and 4 bases, with 17 bases remaining between them. This CDR3 comprises 15 residues. Germline-derived CDR1 and CDR2 are MGHRA and YSYEKL. CDR3 coding DNA: TGCGCCAGCAGCCCGATTGAGGGAGTTAGGTACGAGCAGTACTTC. It is translated as CASSPIEGVRYEQYF.

This chain joins TRBV5-1 and TRBJ1-2; the D gene is possibly TRBD1 (6 bases). There are 14 residues in the CDR3. The germline V gene encodes CDR1 SGHRS and CDR2 YFSETQ. The V and J ends lost 2 bases and 2 bases respectively, with 10 bases between them. In DNA form, the CDR3 reads TGCGCCAGCAGCTTACGGACAGACAACTATGGCTACACCTTC. It codes for CASSLRTDNYGYTF. Together with reference TRBV5-1 and TRBJ1-2, the CDR3 gives the full variable domain: KAGVTQTPRYLIKTRGQQVTLSCSPISGHRSVSWYQQTPGQGLQFLFEYFSETQRNKGNFPGRFSGRQFSNSRSEMNVSTLELGDSALYLCASSLRTDNYGYTFGSGTRLTVV.

V and J are TRBV6-1 and TRBJ1-6, with 7 bases identical to TRBD1. V lost 2 bases and J lost 7; bases outside the gene matches: 5. The CDR3 has 15 amino acids. CDR1 MNHNS and CDR2 SASEGT come from the germline V gene. The CDR3 DNA is TGTGCCAGCAGTGAAACCGGGACAGCCAATTCACCCCTCCACTTT. This encodes CASSETGTANSPLHF.

The chain employs TRBV2 and TRBJ1-5; D might be TRBD1 (6 bases). The germline V and J ends were trimmed by 6 bases and 6 bases, with 15 bases remaining between them. The V gene's germline CDR1 is SNHLY and CDR2 FYNNEI. The CDR3 totals 14 residues. The DNA for the CDR3 is TGTGCCAGCAGCGGGGGGCAGTCGGGTCAGCCCCAGCATTTT. Amino acids: CASSGGQSGQPQHF.

The chain uses TRBV5-4 and TRBJ2-7, with a tentative D call TRBD1 (7 bases). V shed 2 bases and J shed 1 base, with 19 bases lying between them. Per germline, CDR1 SGHNT and CDR2 YYREEE (reference sequence). The CDR3 is 17 amino acids. The CDR3 loop reads CASSFRVSSGGSYEQYF. The CDR3 bases are TGTGCCAGCAGCTTTAGGGTCTCCTCAGGGGGGTCCTACGAGCAGTACTTC.

The chain combines TRBV11-2 with TRBJ1-1; TRBD1 aligns across 8 bases. The V gene end was trimmed by 1 base and the J gene end by 8 bases; junction bases not matched to a gene: 6. CDR1 is SGHAT, CDR2 FQNNGV, per germline. CDR3 size: 14 residues. CDR3 sequence reads: CASSLGQGREEAFF. CDR3 nucleotide sequence: TGTGCCAGCAGCTTAGGACAGGGGCGAGAGGAAGCTTTCTTT.

The chain employs TRBV16 and TRBJ1-2; D perhaps matches TRBD1 (5 bases). The germline gives CDR1 KGHSY, CDR2 FQNENV. Trimming cost V 1 base and J 3 bases, with 9 bases left between them. The CDR3 is 14 amino acids. The CDR3, as DNA: TGTGCCAGCAGCCAATGGACACAGGACTATGGCTACACCTTC. Translation: CASSQWTQDYGYTF.

This chain links TRBV2 with TRBJ2-2; the D gene is possibly TRBD1 (5 bases). CDR3 length: 15 residues. The germline V gene encodes CDR1 SNHLY and CDR2 FYNNEI. Trimming stripped 5 bases from V and 0 bases from J, with 10 bases between. The CDR3 bases are TGTGCCAGCAGTAAGACAGAGACGAACACCGGGGAGCTGTTTTTT. Amino acid sequence: CASSKTETNTGELFF.

CDR3 in DNA: TGTGCCAGCAGCTACGGGACAGAAGCTTTCTTT. The encoded protein is CASSYGTEAFF. This chain connects TRBV5-8 to TRBJ1-1; D possibly corresponds to TRBD1 (6 bases). V dropped 3 bases and J dropped 8 bases, with 8 bases sitting between them. Looked up from germline, CDR1 is SGHTS and CDR2 is YDEGEE. The CDR3 runs to 11 residues.

This chain links TRBV7-8 with TRBJ1-2, with a tentative D call TRBD1 (5 bases). This CDR3 contains 15 residues. V was pared by 0 bases and J by 4 bases, with 12 bases between. Germline V lookup: CDR1 SGHVS, CDR2 FQNEAQ. The CDR3: CASSLARDEIYGYTF. The CDR3 coding sequence is TGTGCCAGCAGCTTAGCCCGGGACGAGATCTATGGCTACACCTTC.

This chain joins TRBV5-1 and TRBJ2-7; 8 bases are shared with TRBD2. This CDR3 has 15 residues. V was pared by 0 bases and J by 4 bases, with 6 bases of the junction left unmatched. CDR1 SGHRS and CDR2 YFSETQ come from the germline V gene. The CDR3 is CASSLAGASGYEQYF. In nucleotides, the CDR3 is TGCGCCAGCAGCTTGGCCGGGGCTAGCGGGTACGAGCAGTACTTC.